Listed here are 10 T cell receptor beta chains from one sample, sequenced in a study of regulatory T cells in long-lasting Graves disease. Time point defined: persistent/refractory GD, antithyroid drugs over 5 years with positive TRAb. Preparation of the TCR library used RNA extracted from PBMCs. Building of the TCR beta libraries involved iRepertoire HTBI primers and Arm-PCR of CDR3 regions. MiXCR, applied by TCRdb to the multiplex PCR reads, yields one record per CDR3 protein. The sample yields a few hundred thousand distinct CDR3 sequences, roughly 25% seen once. The material sequenced was peripheral blood mononuclear cells (PBMCs), taken when the disease was refractory, from a patient treated with antithyroid drugs. The receptors were sampled from a woman aged 40 to 50 with Graves disease.

The table lists this clonotype with many counts. This chain uses TRBV6-1 with TRBJ2-7, with unresolved D. Trimming took 4 bases from V and 4 from J, leaving 11 bases between them. The CDR3 extends over 13 amino acids. Germline V CDR1 and CDR2: MNHNS, SASEGT. CDR3 sequence: CASSGQVGYEQYF. The CDR3 DNA follows: TGTGCCAGCAGTGGCCAGGTGGGATACGAGCAGTACTTC.

This clonotype was found once. This chain joins TRBV18 and TRBJ1-2; no definite D call. The CDR3 is 14 residues long. V was pared by 1 base and J by 6 bases, with 12 bases between. Germline lookup yields CDR1 KGHSH and CDR2 LQKENI. CDR3 DNA sequence: TGTGCCAGCTCACCACGGGCACCCATGCATGGCTACACCTTC. This encodes CASSPRAPMHGYTF.

This CDR3 reads CASRGTGWTGANVLTF. CDR3 DNA sequence: TGTGCCAGCAGGGGGACAGGATGGACTGGGGCCAACGTCCTGACTTTC. The V and J genes are TRBV2 and TRBJ2-6; 8 bases align to TRBD1. Germline trimming cut 6 bases from V and 2 bases from J; bases unmatched to any gene: 6. The germline V gene encodes CDR1 SNHLY and CDR2 FYNNEI. CDR3 length equals 16 residues.

Many counts were recorded for this clonotype. The gene calls are TRBV12-3 or TRBV12-4 and TRBJ1-1, with TRBD1 matching over 8 bases. V gave up 3 bases and J gave up 0 bases; unmatched junction bases: 3. The CDR3 has 15 residues. In DNA, the CDR3 is TGTGCCAGCAGTTTCGACAGGGGTTTGAACACTGAAGCTTTCTTT. Its translation is CASSFDRGLNTEAFF.

The V gene is TRBV7-9, the J gene TRBJ2-1; 16 bases agree with TRBD2. Germline V gene sequence: CDR1 SEHNR, CDR2 FQNEAQ (reference sequence). The CDR3 is made up of 16 amino acids. V lost 1 base, J lost 7 bases, and 1 base stayed unmatched. The CDR3 is CASSLGGLAGGNEQFF. As DNA, the CDR3 is TGTGCCAGCAGCTTAGGGGGACTAGCGGGAGGGAATGAGCAGTTCTTC.

In its sample, this clonotype was seen many times. The J gene is TRBJ1-4, the V gene TRBV10-3; D uncertain. Germline V gives CDR1 ENHRY, CDR2 SYGVKD. Trimming left V 6 bases short and J 7 bases short, with 12 bases between. The CDR3 is made up of 13 amino acids. The CDR3 is CAIRTPPGEKLFF. The CDR3 DNA reads as TGTGCCATCAGGACGCCTCCGGGTGAAAAACTGTTTTTT.

The CDR3 protein is CASSYNTGAHEQYF. Written as DNA, the CDR3 is TGTGCCAGCAGTTACAATACAGGCGCACACGAGCAGTACTTC. J is TRBJ2-7 and V is TRBV6-5, with a weak D call TRBD1 (5 bases). V was trimmed by 2 bases and J by 5 bases, leaving 13 bases between them. CDR3 length equals 14 residues. The germline CDR1 and CDR2 sequences are MNHEY and SVGAGI.

The chain combines TRBV12-3 or TRBV12-4 with TRBJ2-1; D is perhaps TRBD1 or TRBD2 (5 bases each). The length of the CDR3 is 11 residues. The V gene lost 6 bases and the J gene lost 16 bases, with 16 bases spanning the gap. This CDR3 is CASSPGRGRFF. In nucleotides, the CDR3 is TGTGCCAGCAGCCCGGGACGGGGACGATTCTTC.

This clonotype was recorded at least ten times. The genes are TRBV6-1 and TRBJ2-7; D is unresolved. Germline-derived CDR1 and CDR2 are MNHNS and SASEGT. The V and J ends lost 0 bases and 2 bases respectively, with 5 bases between them. The CDR3 has 13 amino acids. In nucleotides, the CDR3 is TGTGCCAGCAGTGAAGCGCTTCCCTACGAGCAGTACTTC. This translates into CASSEALPYEQYF.

This clonotype was counted ten times or more. The CDR3 region is CSRDRGLGETQYF. The CDR3 DNA reads TGCAGCCGGGACAGGGGGCTGGGGGAGACCCAGTACTTC. The V and J genes are TRBV29-1 and TRBJ2-5; TRBD1 aligns across 12 bases. The CDR3 sequence is 13 residues long. Germline V gene data show CDR1 as SQVTM and CDR2 as ANQGSEA. V lost 8 bases to trimming and J lost 5 bases; unmatched junction nucleotides: 6.